This T cell receptor (beta chain) was captured by sequencing in a study of blood T cells in healthy people across ages. Study overall: About one barcoded beta molecule per two T cells came from capture by template switching. Notes on the study in general: Diversity of TCR beta correlated strongly with naive T cell percentage.

Points on this clonotype: The antigen remains unidentified.

A sample-barcoded 5' primer and a J-beta primer mix were used in a second PCR of roughly 7 to 11 cycles. TCRdb redid the calling of the 5' RACE reads with MiXCR, one entry per CDR3 protein. The sample shows approximately 1.5 million distinct CDR3 sequences, roughly a third of them seen only once. The length of the CDR3 is 14 residues. For every donor, a draw yielded about 9.7 milliliters of peripheral blood. The chain links TRBV21-1 to TRBJ2-1; TRBD2, the D gene given by the table, was not confirmed from the DNA. TRBV21-1 is a pseudogene segment. This clonotype was obtained from a woman aged 25 to 39 in good health. What was sequenced was blood. CDR3 loop: CASRTSGGFYEQFF. The DNA for the CDR3 is TGTGCCAGCAGAACCAGCGGGGGGTTCTATGAGCAGTTCTTC.